This T cell receptor (beta chain) was identified during a study of shared clonotypes between healthy human individuals. Each sample came from a Caucasian adult donor living in Nashville, Tennessee. Looked up from germline, CDR1 is SGHRS and CDR2 is YFSETQ. V dropped 0 bases and J dropped 7 bases, with 16 bases sitting between them. The CDR3 is made up of 16 amino acids. Repertoires were generated with immunoSEQ multiplex PCR, while TCRdb's copy carries only in-frame clones and drops some. The sample carries 2 million to 2.5 million clones, around 95% recorded once. The rearrangement joins TRBV5-1 to TRBJ2-2, with D possibly being TRBD1 (7 bases). The clonotype originates from a man younger than 35 in good health. Specimen: naive CD4+ T cells sorted from blood. Sample subset: CD45RA+ positively selected. CDR3 region: CASSLGLVNRGGELFF. Written as DNA, the CDR3 is TGCGCCAGCAGCTTGGGACTAGTCAACAGGGGCGGGGAGCTGTTTTTT.